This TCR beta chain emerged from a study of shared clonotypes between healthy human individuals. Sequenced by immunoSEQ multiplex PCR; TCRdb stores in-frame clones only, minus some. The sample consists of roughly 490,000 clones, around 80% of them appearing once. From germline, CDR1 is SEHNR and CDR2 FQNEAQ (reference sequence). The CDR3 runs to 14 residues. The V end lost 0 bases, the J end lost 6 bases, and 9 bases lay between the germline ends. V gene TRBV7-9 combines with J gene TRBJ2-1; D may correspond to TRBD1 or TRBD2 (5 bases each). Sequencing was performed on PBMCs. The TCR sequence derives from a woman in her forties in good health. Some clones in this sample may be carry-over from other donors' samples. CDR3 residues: CASSLAWGFNEQFF. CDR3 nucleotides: TGTGCCAGCAGCTTAGCGTGGGGGTTCAATGAGCAGTTCTTC.